This T cell receptor (beta chain) came from a study of shared clonotypes between healthy human individuals. The V end was cut by 3 bases, the J end by 6 bases, with 21 bases between. The CDR3 length is 16 residues. The germline gives CDR1 SGHTA, CDR2 FQGNSA. Evenly divided among several immunoSEQ plates was the genomic DNA of each subset. Produced via immunoSEQ multiplex PCR; TCRdb's table is partial and in-frame only. The table records fewer than 700,000 clones, around three quarters of them present only once. The donors were all Caucasian adults (living in Nashville, Tennessee). This rearrangement joins TRBV7-2 to TRBJ2-7; TRBD2 might be the D (6 bases). This TCR was sampled from a woman aged 40 to 50 in good health. Some clones in this sample may be carry-over from other donors' samples. The sample was PBMCs. CDR3 DNA: TGTGCCAGCAGCTTGCAACCGGGAGACGGAACGGTCGAGCAGTACTTC. Translation gives CASSLQPGDGTVEQYF.